These 3 T cell receptor beta chains originate from one sample sequenced in a study of regulatory T cells in long-lasting Graves disease. As to time point: newly diagnosed GD, antithyroid drugs for less than 3 months. From RNA extracted from PBMCs, the TCR library was made. Relying on iRepertoire HTBI primers and Arm-PCR of CDR3 regions, the team built TCR beta libraries. MiXCR, applied by TCRdb to the multiplex PCR reads, yields one record per CDR3 protein. The sample yields 500,000 or so distinct CDR3 sequences, roughly 16% seen once. This sample also appeared in a second study, on T cells in Graves' hyperthyroidism and ophthalmopathy.

Sequenced here: peripheral blood mononuclear cells (PBMCs), sampled at new diagnosis, from a patient treated with antithyroid drugs. All receptors come from a woman aged 35 to 59 with Graves disease.

V and J are TRBV27 and TRBJ2-4; D is perhaps TRBD1 or TRBD2 (5 bases each). This CDR3 has 19 amino acids. The V gene's germline CDR1 is MNHEY and CDR2 SMNVEV (reference sequence). Trimming removed 6 bases from V and 0 bases from J, with 24 bases in between. CDR3 DNA sequence: TGTGCCAGCAGCTCGACGGAAGGCCCGAGAGGGGTAGCCAAAAACATTCAGTACTTC. Its translation: CASSSTEGPRGVAKNIQYF.

The sample holds many counts of this clonotype. Compared with germline, one end of the junction differs, possibly owing to a read error. The chain recombines TRBV2 with TRBJ1-1; D may be TRBD1 (6 bases). The CDR3 is 14 amino acids. Per germline, CDR1 SNHLY and CDR2 FYNNEI. The CDR3 nucleotides are TGTGCCAGCAGTGTGTCCTCCGGGGACACTGGAGCTTTCTTT. This codes for CASSVSSGDTGAFF.

This clonotype was detected a few times. Here the CDR3 DNA reads TGTGCCAGCAGAGACCAAGGCGGCGCCTCTGGAAACACCATATATTTT. Protein sequence: CASRDQGGASGNTIYF. V is TRBV6-1 and J is TRBJ1-3; D call uncertain. V lost 6 bases to trimming and J lost 0 bases, with 15 bases between them. CDR3 size: 16 residues. CDR1 and CDR2 (germline): MNHNS, SASEGT.